This T cell receptor (beta chain) was profiled in a study of response to subunit inactivated influenza vaccine. Study-wide points: Each seasonal influenza vaccination, the authors suggested, recruits few new T cells.

TCRdb used MiXCR to reprocess the RT-PCR reads, holding one entry per CDR3 protein. The table shows about 650,000 distinct CDR3 sequences, with 15% to 17% occurring only once. V lost 6 bases and J lost 2; bases outside the gene matches: 10. CDR1 MNHEY and CDR2 SVGEGT come from the germline V gene. This CDR3 comprises 16 residues. With regard to this clonotype: What it recognizes is unknown.

The sequence derives from a man aged 50-59 years who received an inactivated influenza vaccine. The starting material was PBMCs from blood, obtained roughly 12 days after vaccination. The chain couples TRBV6-2 or TRBV6-3 to TRBJ2-1; 7 nucleotides match TRBD2. CDR3 DNA: TGTGCCAGCAGGAAAGGATCTAGCGGAGCCTACAATGAGCAGTTCTTC. Its translation: CASRKGSSGAYNEQFF.